Listed here is a single T cell receptor (beta chain). Its target is unknown. The data stem from a study of OX40 agonist ivuxolimab in advanced cancers. Study-wide results and limits: Some patients who did not respond also had low normalized T-cell clonal expansion.

Between the trimmed V and J ends, which lost 0 bases and 5 bases, there was a span of 11 bases. Germline V CDR1 and CDR2: SGHRS, YFSETQ. The CDR3 loop spans 14 amino acids. Clones were sequenced by immunoSEQ multiplex PCR, and TCRdb holds only the in-frame ones, with some missing. The table records tens of thousands of clones, 83% of them present only once. This chain connects TRBV5-1 to TRBJ2-5; tentatively, D is TRBD2 (5 bases). The TCR comes from an adult with an advanced solid tumor such as melanoma, head and neck, liver or kidney cancer. This sample comprised CD4+ or CD8+ T cells sorted from blood, obtained in a trial of the OX40 agonist ivuxolimab. The CDR3 sequence is CASSLEWRIETQYF. In nucleotides, the CDR3 is TGCGCCAGCAGCTTGGAATGGAGGATCGAGACCCAGTACTTC.